This TCR beta chain was documented in a study of vaccination and CD4 T cells after COVID-19 (dated 2022 in TCRdb). Looking at the study overall: The convalescent cohort included six males and four females, with two Hispanic individuals, seven Caucasians, two Asians and one multiracial person. Control cultures used a CEFX viral epitope pool as positive control, an HIV-1 Nef peptide pool as negative control, or no peptide. Post-vaccine blood samples were collected a median of about 66 days after the second vaccine dose, ranging from roughly 12 to 250 days. Participants got two doses of the Pfizer-BioNTech BNT162b2 vaccine (n=8) or two doses of the Moderna mRNA-1273 vaccine (n=2). Culture stimuli were overlapping spike peptide pools from SARS-CoV-2 and from the common cold coronaviruses HCoV-NL63, HCoV-OC43 and HCoV-229E. The spike-specific CD4+ TCR repertoire was compared before and after mRNA vaccination in around ten COVID-19 convalescent patients and 4 infection-naive healthy vaccine recipients. Post-COVID blood samples were collected from convalescent patients a median of roughly 100 days after diagnosis, with a range of roughly 30 to 161 days. What the research found in general, with its limitations: Of the vaccine-specific clones in convalescent patients, 304 of 307, or nearly all, reacted only to SARS-CoV-2 spike and did not cross-react with common cold coronaviruses. In convalescent patients, a median roughly 85% of post-vaccine SARS-CoV-2-reactive clones were detected only after vaccination, suggesting vaccine-specific priming. The median number of SARS-CoV-2-reactive clonotypes rose from around 21 after infection to about 40 after vaccination, but the change was not significant. The number of convalescent patients in the study was relatively small, and the study did not examine early timepoints following natural infection.

Of note for this clonotype: Its antigen specificity is not known. No base quality information exists; no much larger clone differs at one position.

The treatment or condition label, read with the paper, signifies: approximately nine-day PBMC culture with coronavirus spike peptide pools or control peptides (ViraFEST assay). To expand antigen-specific T cells with peptide pools and then pick out the expanded clonotypes through TCR sequencing, the study relied on the ViraFEST assay. Negative nucleocapsid antibody tests taken both before and after vaccination confirmed that the healthy vaccine recipients had no prior SARS-CoV-2 infection. About 2 million PBMCs per well were cultured in IMDM with roughly 5% human AB serum and 8.5 to 10 IU/ml IL-2, plus 10 ug/ml peptide pools. On days 3 and 7, half of the culture medium was replaced with fresh IL-2-containing medium. CD4+ T cells were isolated after approximately eleven days of culture through negative selection using the EasySep CD4+ T cell isolation kit. PBMCs were separated from whole blood using Ficoll-Paque Plus gradient centrifugation and then either used fresh or cryopreserved at -140C. Culture conditions were generally each tested in triplicate wells.

The library was built by means of PCR. DNA from cultured CD4+ T cells was subjected to TCR sequencing with the Oncomine TCR Beta short-read assay at the Johns Hopkins FTIC core. The QIAamp micro DNA kit was used to extract genomic DNA from the cultured CD4+ T cells. Oncomine TCR Beta libraries from cultured CD4+ T cells were pooled with unique dual indexes and sequenced on an Illumina iSeq 100. As for how the authors treated the data: Non-productive sequences were filtered out, and CDR3s that did not start with C, did not end with F or W, or were shorter than 7 amino acids were discarded. Antigen-specific clonotypes were identified using the MANAFEST web application through comparison of peptide-stimulated wells with reference and other culture wells. An FDR below 0.05, an odds ratio above 5, and a productive frequency above 0.1% in at least two of three replicate wells were required for clones to be considered positive. A clonotype counted as cross-reactive if it showed significant expansion both in the SARS-CoV-2 spike wells and in at least one common cold coronavirus spike condition. Levenshtein distances (stringdist) and unrooted phylogenetic trees (ape) in R version 3.6.1 were used to assess CDR3 homology. The raw public data were reprocessed by TCRdb itself: fastp quality trimming at Q25, MiXCR clonotype calling, in-frame beta chains only. Every distinct CDR3 protein forms one entry, paired with its most common genes and DNA. The V and J calls reflect TCRdb's pipeline rather than the authors' work. This sample comprises tens of thousands of distinct CDR3 sequences, around 66% of them detected only once. Of the sample, about a sixth is held by the ten largest clones.

The CDR3 spans 13 residues, from the cysteine through the phenylalanine. Just the 39-base CDR3 DNA is kept, in frame starting at base 1. CDR1 and CDR2, per the germline V gene (reference sequence), are WNHNN and SYGVQD. V is cut back by 7 bases and J by 4 bases, with 5 bases in the junction unmatched. This TCR was sampled from a human donor who received a COVID-19 vaccine. The chain is encoded by TRBV10-1 joined to TRBJ1-1, with 8 central nucleotides matching TRBD1. The specimen was CD4+ T cells from blood, cultured in vitro, collected after SARS-CoV-2 vaccination. The CDR3: CASKDRDATEAFF. The DNA sequence reads TGCGCCAGCAAGGACAGGGATGCCACTGAAGCTTTCTTT.